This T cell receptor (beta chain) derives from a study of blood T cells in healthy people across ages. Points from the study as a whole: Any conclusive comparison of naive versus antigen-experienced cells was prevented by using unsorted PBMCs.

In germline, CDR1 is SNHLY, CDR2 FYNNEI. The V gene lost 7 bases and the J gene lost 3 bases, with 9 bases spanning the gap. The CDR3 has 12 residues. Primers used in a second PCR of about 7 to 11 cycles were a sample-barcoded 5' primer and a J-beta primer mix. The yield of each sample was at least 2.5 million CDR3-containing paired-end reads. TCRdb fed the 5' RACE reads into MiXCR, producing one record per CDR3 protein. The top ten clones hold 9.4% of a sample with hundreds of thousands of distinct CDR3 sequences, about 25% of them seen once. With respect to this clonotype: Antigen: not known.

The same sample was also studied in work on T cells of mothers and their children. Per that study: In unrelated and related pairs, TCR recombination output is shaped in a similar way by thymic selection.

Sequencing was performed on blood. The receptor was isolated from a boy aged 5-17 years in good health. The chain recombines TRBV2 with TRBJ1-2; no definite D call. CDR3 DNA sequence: TGTGCCAGCACGCCCGGATACTATGGCTACACCTTC. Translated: CASTPGYYGYTF.